This T cell receptor (beta chain) was retrieved from a study of monozygotic twins with inflammatory bowel disease (dated by TCRdb to about 2019). In the study overall: A total of some 28 monozygotic twin pairs were included in the full study, comprising nine German pairs (four IBD-concordant, five IBD-discordant) and 19 IBD-discordant Danish pairs. The search for disease-associated traits relied mainly on comparing, within discordant pairs, IBD patients with their genetically identical healthy co-twins. Each individual had, on average, about 151 000 unique TCRalpha sequences and 181 000 unique TCRbeta sequences available for analysis. General findings and caveats noted by the study authors: The analysis was unable to tell apart different T cell subtypes. Because patients received different immunosuppressive treatments, the repertoires may have picked up extra background noise and variability between individuals. Concordant and discordant twins showed no difference in repertoire similarity, possibly because of limited statistical power. Compared with healthy twins, IBD patients shared fewer clonotypes with other individuals, and the difference was most pronounced in patients with signs of disease activity. No single strong signal or clonotype linked to IBD turned up in the results, so the idea that one exists was not supported. A decrease in TCRbeta repertoire diversity, as measured by inverse Simpson index, was observed in IBD patients compared with their healthy co-twins.

From each donor, a roughly 2.3 ml peripheral blood sample was drawn into PAXgene tubes and stored at -80 degrees C. Without any T cell sorting, total RNA was extracted from whole blood using the PAXgene blood miRNA kit on an automated QIAcube. Peripheral blood from monozygotic twin pairs who were concordant or discordant for inflammatory bowel disease underwent deep TCRalpha and TCRbeta repertoire profiling using unique molecular barcoding. Smoking habits were recorded for all twin pairs, and individuals were classified as current, former or never smokers. Via the germline V gene (reference sequence), CDR1 is MNHEY and CDR2 SMNVEV. The CDR3 measures 14 amino acids from cysteine to phenylalanine. No coding sequence is recorded. Receptor libraries were prepared by 5' RACE. The input for every TCR library was around 3.5 ug of total RNA. For each sample, cDNA was synthesized in eight separate reactions using SMARTScribe reverse transcriptase. Unique molecular identifiers containing a 6-nucleotide sample barcode were introduced through template switching during cDNA synthesis. TCRalpha and TCRbeta cDNA was amplified in two nested PCRs of around 15 and 9 cycles, and bead purification was carried out after each PCR. Before amplification, the cDNA was treated with uracil DNA-glycosylase and purified using the QIAquick PCR purification kit. The second PCR was the step at which Illumina TruSeq-compatible adapters and sample-specific barcodes were added. Library quality and concentration were checked on TapeStation and Qubit, and libraries were pooled at approximately 4.7 ng each. Sequencing of the pooled libraries was done on an Illumina HiSeq2500 single-index Rapid Run using custom sequencing primers and 2 x 100 bp reads. Concerning the study's data processing: MiGEC version 1.2.6 was used for UMI-based consensus assembly to correct PCR and sequencing errors. MiXCR version 2.1.1 was used to carry out V(D)J alignment, clonotype assembly and CDR3 extraction. To normalise gene usage, clonotype sharing and MAIT/NKT TCR abundance, the analysis used the top 1000, 10 000 and 20 000 clonotypes per sample. After downsampling to 27 000 UMIs, diversity was calculated as the inverse Simpson index using the vegan R package. Paired Mann-Whitney U tests were applied to discordant twin pairs, with Benjamini-Hochberg correction for multiple testing. Based on TCRdb reprocessing of the reads, there is one entry per CDR3 protein sequence, and DNA is missing. The V and J calls here are based on TCRdb, not the publication. The sample's records list some 400,000 distinct CDR3 sequences. The ten largest clonotypes hold 2% to 2.5% of the sample.

Details on this clonotype: Its antigen remains undetermined.

The source is a human donor with ulcerative colitis or Crohn's disease, or a healthy co-twin of an affected twin (not recorded which). The chain employs TRBV27 and TRBJ2-1. Sequenced: blood. The CDR3 reads as follows: CASKRRSSYNEQFF.